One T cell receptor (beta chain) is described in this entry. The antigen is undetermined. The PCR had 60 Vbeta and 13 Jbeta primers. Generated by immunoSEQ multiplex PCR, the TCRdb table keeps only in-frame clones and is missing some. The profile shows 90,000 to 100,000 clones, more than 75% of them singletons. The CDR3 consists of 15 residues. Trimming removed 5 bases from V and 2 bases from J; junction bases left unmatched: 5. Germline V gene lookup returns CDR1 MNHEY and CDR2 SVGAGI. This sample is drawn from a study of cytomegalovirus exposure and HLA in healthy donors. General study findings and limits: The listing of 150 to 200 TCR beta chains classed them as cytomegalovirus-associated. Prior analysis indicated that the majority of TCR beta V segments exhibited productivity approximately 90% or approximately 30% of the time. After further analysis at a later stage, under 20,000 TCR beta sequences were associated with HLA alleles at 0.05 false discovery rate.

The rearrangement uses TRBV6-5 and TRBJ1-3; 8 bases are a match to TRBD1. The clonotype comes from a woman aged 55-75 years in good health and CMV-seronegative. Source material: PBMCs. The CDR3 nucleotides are TGTGCCAGCAGTACCTCGACAGGGGCTGGAAACACCATATATTTT. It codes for CASSTSTGAGNTIYF.